What follows are 13 T cell receptor beta chains derived from one specimen sequenced in a study of CD8+CD57+ T cells in acquired aplastic anemia. The TCR beta profiling, which covered VDJ combination and CDR3 sequence, was carried out using genomic DNA as the template. TCRdb redid the calling of the reads with MiXCR, one entry per CDR3 protein. There are hundreds of thousands of distinct CDR3 sequences in the sample; around 32% occur only once, and around 0.82% lies in the top ten. Whoever was chosen for sequencing had shown CD8+CD57+ cell expansion by flow cytometry. What was sequenced was sorted CD4+, CD8+, or CD8+CD57+ T cells (not recorded which) from PBMCs. These receptors originate from a human donor with aplastic anemia.

The chain employs TRBV5-1 and TRBJ2-5; no firm D call. Trimming shortened V by 0 bases and J by 3 bases, and 9 bases separated the two germline ends. This CDR3 is 14 amino acids long. In germline, CDR1 is SGHRS, CDR2 YFSETQ. The CDR3 nucleotides read TGCGCCAGCAGCTTGGAGGGCAGAGAAGAGACCCAGTACTTC. Encoded protein: CASSLEGREETQYF.

This rearrangement joins TRBV2 to TRBJ2-1, with TRBD2 matching over 11 bases. The CDR3 spans 18 residues. CDR1 is SNHLY, CDR2 FYNNEI, per germline. The ends lost 6 bases at V and 4 bases at J; junction bases unmatched: 14. The CDR3 DNA is TGTGCCAGCAGAAGCAGGGCTAGCGGGAGGTTTTCTTACAATGAGCAGTTCTTC. Translated: CASRSRASGRFSYNEQFF.

This clonotype has a handful of counts. The chain is built from TRBV10-3 and TRBJ2-3; D not certain. This CDR3 region has 14 residues. Germline V lookup: CDR1 ENHRY, CDR2 SYGVKD. The V end was cut by 10 bases, the J end by 1 base, with 15 bases between. This chain's CDR3 is CASSNFDRTDTQYF. The CDR3 region has the DNA TGTGCCAGCAGCAATTTCGATCGCACAGATACGCAGTATTTT.

This rearrangement joins TRBV24-1 to TRBJ1-2, with unresolved D. V was trimmed by 10 bases and J by 8 bases, leaving 13 bases between them. The germline gives CDR1 KGHDR, CDR2 SFDVKD. The CDR3 consists of 11 residues. The CDR3 region has the DNA TGTGCCACTAAGGACCGTGCAGGCTACACCTTC. This codes for CATKDRAGYTF.

The chain employs TRBV7-2 and TRBJ2-2, with D unclear. V was shortened by 6 bases and J by 6 bases, with 5 bases between the two germline ends. Germline CDR1 is SGHTA and CDR2 is FQGNSA. The CDR3 is 11 amino acids. CDR3 sequence: CASSSPGELFF. The DNA of the CDR3 is TGTGCCAGCAGTTCCCCCGGGGAGCTGTTTTTT.

J is TRBJ1-2 and V is TRBV30; D perhaps matches TRBD1 (5 bases). CDR3 length: 13 residues. Trimming cost V 6 bases and J 10 bases, with 21 bases left between them. CDR1 GTSNPN and CDR2 SVGIG come from the germline V gene (reference sequence). Here the CDR3 reads CACKDPLQGPYTF. CDR3 in DNA: TGTGCCTGTAAAGACCCTCTTCAGGGTCCCTACACCTTC. The variable domain in full, with the rest retrieved from reference TRBV30 and TRBJ1-2, is SQTIHQWPATLVQPVGSPLSLECTVEGTSNPNLYWYRQAAGRGLQLLFYSVGIGQISSEVPQNLSASRPQDRQFILSSKKLLLSDSGFYLCACKDPLQGPYTFGSGTRLTVV.

J is TRBJ2-2 and V is TRBV7-3; D is possibly TRBD2 (6 bases). Germline V gene sequence: CDR1 SGHTA, CDR2 FQGTGA. The CDR3 covers 14 residues. The ends were cut back, 6 bases at V and 6 bases at J, with 14 bases in the middle. Written as DNA, the CDR3 is TGTGCCAGCAGTTTAGTCGGGGGACCCGGGGAGCTGTTTTTT. Amino acids: CASSLVGGPGELFF.

This chain joins TRBV11-3 and TRBJ1-2; D is unresolved. Germline V gene lookup returns CDR1 SGHNT and CDR2 YENEEA. Trimming pared 5 bases from V and 7 bases from J, leaving 17 bases between. This CDR3 is 14 amino acids long. The CDR3 DNA sequence: TGTGCCAGCAGCCAAGGTGCGGGGAGAGGTGGCTACACCTTC. Protein sequence: CASSQGAGRGGYTF.

V is TRBV12-5 and J is TRBJ1-3; 7 bases map to TRBD1. Germline V CDR1 and CDR2: LGHNT, FRNRAP. With 5 bases clipped from V and 0 bases from J, the junction kept 1 base outside the gene matches. The CDR3 loop spans 14 amino acids. The CDR3 DNA reads as TGTGCTAGTGGTACAGGGGACTCTGGAAACACCATATATTTT. The encoded protein is CASGTGDSGNTIYF.

The rearrangement joins TRBV4-3 to TRBJ1-1; 9 positions match TRBD1. The CDR3 totals 18 residues. From germline, CDR1 is LGHNA and CDR2 YSLEER. V was clipped by 3 bases and J by 4 bases; unmatched bases: 15. This CDR3 is CASSHSRDRAFGVTEAFF. DNA of the CDR3: TGCGCCAGCAGCCACAGCCGGGACAGGGCTTTCGGAGTCACTGAAGCTTTCTTT.

The rearrangement joins TRBV7-2 to TRBJ2-5, with TRBD1 matching 12 bases. V dropped 5 bases and J dropped 4; count of bases not matched to a gene: 2. Per germline, CDR1 SGHTA and CDR2 FQGNSA. The length of the CDR3 is 14 residues. The CDR3 spells CASSAGQGAETQYF. Here the CDR3 DNA reads TGTGCCAGCAGCGCGGGACAGGGGGCAGAGACCCAGTACTTC.

This clonotype was seen more than once but under ten times. A much larger clone lies a single base off, so this may be a read error. The V gene is TRBV20-1, the J gene TRBJ1-2, with D maybe TRBD1 (6 bases). V was cut by 5 bases and J by 4 bases, with 11 bases left in between. The CDR3 totals 12 residues. Per the germline V gene, CDR1 is DFQATT and CDR2 is SNEGSKA (reference sequence). The CDR3 sequence is CSAWDNSYGYTF. CDR3 bases: TGCAGTGCTTGGGACAATAGCTATGGCTACACCTTC.

In the case of this clonotype: Mismatch with germline at one junction end may stem from a read error. The gene calls are TRBV10-1 and TRBJ2-5; D is unclear. Germline V lookup: CDR1 WNHNN, CDR2 SYGVQD (reference sequence). The CDR3 spans 13 residues. CDR3 region: CASRSGPQEAQYF. DNA for the CDR3: TGCGCCAGCCGGTCCGGCCCCCAAGAGGCCCAGTACTTC.